This TCR beta chain was identified during a study of blood T cell repertoires in COVID-19. Background on the study: Whether acute or convalescent, the COVID-19 samples came from the United States, Italy and Spain.

Methods used by the authors: For nucleated cells, counts were estimated from reference gene primer amplification. This table comes from immunoSEQ multiplex PCR, and its TCRdb copy is limited to in-frame clones, with some not included. For V, J and clone size, that table is used; D and trimming come from the DNA. In the table there are some 300,000 clones, roughly 84% of which are singletons. In assigning cohorts, the study relied on participant-reported clinical history. Trimming removed 0 bases at V and 9 bases at J, with 9 bases between. The CDR3 length is 14 residues. Per germline, CDR1 LGHNA and CDR2 YSLEER.

This clonotype was obtained from a woman in her twenties or thirties who had recovered from COVID-19. This chain connects TRBV4-3 to TRBJ1-6, with D possibly being TRBD1 (6 bases). The sample comprised PBMCs or T cells enriched from blood (not recorded which). This CDR3 is CASSQDQGPSPLHF. The DNA of the CDR3 is TGCGCCAGCAGCCAAGACCAGGGGCCTTCACCCCTCCACTTT.